These 23 T cell receptor beta chains were sequenced from one sample in a study of T cell repertoires in cytomegalovirus infection. TCRdb itself ran the reads through MiXCR, one entry per CDR3 protein. The sample lists 550,000 to 850,000 distinct CDR3 sequences, around a third occurring once. Antigen specificity for these receptors is unknown. The sequencing here drew on cultured PBMCs, taken from culture after CMV antigen stimulation. These receptors were obtained from a human donor in good health (CMV status not recorded). Some clones in this sample may be carry-over from other donors' samples.

This clonotype came up a few times. The chain recombines TRBV6-2 or TRBV6-3 with TRBJ1-1; 7 bases align to TRBD1. The CDR3 has 16 residues. Germline V gene lookup returns CDR1 MNHEY and CDR2 SVGEGT. Trimming took 0 bases from V and 5 from J; bases not matched to a gene: 9. The CDR3 DNA follows: TGTGCCAGCAGTTACTCGTCGGCGCCAGGGGGGACTGAAGCTTTCTTT. Its translation: CASSYSSAPGGTEAFF.

The chain recombines TRBV4-3 with TRBJ2-2; D gene unclear. Trimming stripped 2 bases from V and 6 bases from J, with 7 bases between. This CDR3 comprises 13 residues. Germline-derived CDR1 and CDR2 are LGHNA and YSLEER. The CDR3 DNA is TGCGCCAGCAGCCAACTCATCCCCGGGGAGCTGTTTTTT. Translating it yields CASSQLIPGELFF.

The CDR3 here is CASSRDRARNRGEQYF. The CDR3 DNA sequence: TGTGCCAGCAGCAGAGACCGGGCCAGAAACCGGGGCGAGCAGTACTTC. The chain carries TRBV7-9 and TRBJ2-7; possible D gene TRBD2, 5 bases. Germline V gives CDR1 SEHNR, CDR2 FQNEAQ (reference sequence). The CDR3 has 16 residues. V lost 5 bases and J 6 bases, leaving 23 bases between the germline ends.

This clonotype was counted a few times. This chain uses TRBV20-1 with TRBJ2-1; D may be TRBD2 (7 bases). The CDR3 has 13 amino acids. Trimming removed 0 bases from V and 9 bases from J, with 12 bases in between. Germline V gene sequence: CDR1 DFQATT, CDR2 SNEGSKA (reference sequence). The CDR3 DNA follows: TGCAGTGCTAGAGATCGAGGGGGGGGTGAGCAGTTCTTC. This sequence encodes CSARDRGGGEQFF.

This chain links TRBV4-2 with TRBJ1-6; 9 bases agree with TRBD1. CDR1 and CDR2 from the germline V gene are LGHNA and YNFKEQ. V dropped 1 base and J dropped 9; count of bases not matched to a gene: 7. There are 16 residues in the CDR3. CDR3 sequence (DNA): TGTGCCAGCAGCCAAGCCGCCGGGACAGGGCGTTCACCCCTCCACTTT. Its translation: CASSQAAGTGRSPLHF.

V is TRBV5-1 and J is TRBJ2-3; the D gene is possibly TRBD2 (6 bases). The CDR3 loop spans 13 amino acids. With 0 bases removed from V and 8 bases from J, the gap between germline ends came to 10 bases. CDR1 is SGHRS, CDR2 YFSETQ, per germline. DNA for the CDR3: TGCGCCAGCAGCTTGGCCGGGAGTGGTACGCAGTATTTT. Residues: CASSLAGSGTQYF.

This clonotype was detected only a few times. CDR3 coding DNA: TGCAGTGAAACTAGCGGGAGGAACAATGAGCAGTTCTTC. Its translation is CSETSGRNNEQFF. V usage is TRBV20-1 and J usage is TRBJ2-1, with 12 positions matching TRBD2. Per the germline V gene, CDR1 is DFQATT and CDR2 is SNEGSKA (reference sequence). Trimming removed 7 bases from V and 5 bases from J; junction bases left unmatched: 3. This CDR3 comprises 13 residues.

This chain connects TRBV11-2 to TRBJ2-1, with 9 positions matching TRBD2. V was pared by 6 bases and J by 10 bases, with 13 bases of the junction left unmatched. CDR3 size: 15 residues. CDR1 and CDR2 from the germline V gene are SGHAT and FQNNGV. For the CDR3, the DNA is TGTGCCAGCAGTTTCTCCGGGACTAGCCCAGAGGAGCAGTTCTTC. It translates to CASSFSGTSPEEQFF.

This clonotype has only a few counts. The chain combines TRBV12-5 with TRBJ2-3; 10 bases agree with TRBD2. Germline V gene data show CDR1 as LGHNT and CDR2 as FRNRAP. The CDR3 extends over 14 amino acids. After removal of 6 bases from V and 4 bases from J, the junction contained 4 bases not matched to a gene. The CDR3 region is CASGPSGSADTQYF. CDR3 nucleotides: TGTGCTAGTGGCCCTAGCGGGAGTGCAGATACGCAGTATTTT.

In this sample, this clonotype turned up a few times. The chain joins TRBV7-8 to TRBJ2-1, with TRBD1 as a possible D gene (5 bases). Trimming left V 4 bases short and J 1 base short, with 11 bases between. The CDR3 has 15 residues. Germline CDR1 reads SGHVS; CDR2 reads FQNEAQ. The CDR3 DNA sequence: TGTGCCAGCAGCTCGGAAGACAGTTCCTACAATGAGCAGTTCTTC. It is translated as CASSSEDSSYNEQFF.

This clonotype was observed a few times. The chain recombines TRBV5-4 with TRBJ1-1; no definite D call. Germline V gene data show CDR1 as SGHNT and CDR2 as YYREEE (reference sequence). The V and J ends lost 7 bases and 2 bases respectively, with 12 bases between them. CDR3 length equals 13 residues. The CDR3, as DNA: TGTGCCAGCCAACAAGGCTCCAACACTGAAGCTTTCTTT. Protein product: CASQQGSNTEAFF.

This clonotype was found a few times. The gene calls are TRBV7-2 and TRBJ2-1; D tentatively fits TRBD1 or TRBD2 (5 bases each). Trimming shortened V by 3 bases and J by 9 bases, and 15 bases separated the two germline ends. Germline V gives CDR1 SGHTA, CDR2 FQGNSA. The CDR3 covers 14 residues. The CDR3 nucleotides read TGTGCCAGCAGCTTGGAACCCCTGGGGGTTGAGCAGTTCTTC. Its translation is CASSLEPLGVEQFF.

This chain joins TRBV27 and TRBJ2-7; TRBD2 aligns across 10 bases. The V and J ends lost 8 bases and 3 bases, in that order; junction bases with no gene match: 10. CDR1 and CDR2 from the germline V gene are MNHEY and SMNVEV (reference sequence). There are 15 residues in the CDR3. This CDR3 is CASQYSGTSVYEQYF. Written as DNA, the CDR3 is TGTGCCAGCCAGTACAGCGGGACTAGCGTCTACGAGCAGTACTTC.

This clonotype was seen a handful of times. The CDR3 spells CASSPLAGGGNEQFF. The CDR3 DNA reads as TGTGCCAGCAGCCCCCTAGCGGGAGGGGGCAATGAGCAGTTCTTC. V is TRBV6-1 and J is TRBJ2-1; 12 bases agree with TRBD2. Germline loops: CDR1 MNHNS, CDR2 SASEGT. The CDR3 has 15 amino acids. The trim removed 6 bases at V and 6 bases at J, leaving 6 bases unmatched.

The chain carries TRBV20-1 and TRBJ1-1; a weak D match, TRBD1 (6 bases). V shed 0 bases and J shed 1 base, with 15 bases lying between them. Germline V lookup: CDR1 DFQATT, CDR2 SNEGSKA (reference sequence). The CDR3 contains 16 residues. The CDR3 bases are TGCAGTGCTAGAGACCCGAGGACAGCATGGAACACTGAAGCTTTCTTT. This translates into CSARDPRTAWNTEAFF.

This clonotype occurred a few times. The rearrangement joins TRBV7-9 to TRBJ1-1; D uncertain. From germline, CDR1 is SEHNR and CDR2 FQNEAQ (reference sequence). V was cut by 4 bases and J by 11 bases, with 14 bases left in between. The length of the CDR3 is 12 residues. CDR3 protein: CASSSTQEMAFF. The CDR3 DNA is TGTGCCAGCAGCTCCACCCAAGAGATGGCTTTCTTT.

This chain joins TRBV12-3 or TRBV12-4 and TRBJ1-5; D might be TRBD1 (6 bases). This CDR3 contains 15 residues. Deletions cut 6 bases from V and 4 bases from J, with 16 bases between. CDR3 DNA sequence: TGTGCCAGCAGCCTCGGGGGGCATTGGAATCAGCCCCAGCATTTT. It specifies CASSLGGHWNQPQHF.

This clonotype was observed a few times. V usage is TRBV6-5 and J usage is TRBJ1-1; no reliable D call. V gave up 6 bases and J gave up 2 bases, with 10 bases separating them. The CDR3 runs to 13 residues. Germline V gene sequence: CDR1 MNHEY, CDR2 SVGAGI. CDR3 in amino acids: CASRRAANTEAFF. DNA of the CDR3: TGTGCCAGCAGAAGGGCAGCCAACACTGAAGCTTTCTTT.

This clonotype has at least ten counts. The chain is built from TRBV7-2 and TRBJ2-7, with a tentative D call TRBD1 (5 bases). From germline, CDR1 is SGHTA and CDR2 FQGNSA. V was cut by 5 bases and J by 1 base, with 12 bases left in between. This CDR3 contains 14 residues. The CDR3 here is CASSPRAGSYEQYF. CDR3 nucleotides: TGTGCCAGCAGCCCCAGGGCTGGTTCCTACGAGCAGTACTTC.

The chain couples TRBV15 to TRBJ2-3; 7 nucleotides match TRBD1. This CDR3 is 14 amino acids long. Germline V CDR1 and CDR2: LNHNV, YYDKDF (reference sequence). Germline trimming cut 7 bases from V and 0 bases from J; bases unmatched to any gene: 4. The CDR3 protein is CATKLGQSTDTQYF. DNA of the CDR3: TGTGCCACCAAATTGGGACAGAGCACAGATACGCAGTATTTT.

This chain joins TRBV19 and TRBJ2-7; either TRBD1 or TRBD2 may supply D (5 bases each). This CDR3 region has 18 residues. The germline V and J ends were trimmed by 3 bases and 0 bases, with 21 bases remaining between them. From germline, CDR1 is LNHDA and CDR2 SQIVND (reference sequence). The CDR3 region is CASSMGPTAVWSSYEQYF. CDR3 bases: TGTGCCAGTAGTATGGGGCCGACAGCGGTATGGAGCTCCTACGAGCAGTACTTC.

The gene calls are TRBV12-5 and TRBJ2-5; D tentatively reads TRBD1 or TRBD2 (6 bases each). V was cut by 3 bases and J by 3 bases, with 8 bases left in between. CDR3 length: 13 residues. Germline CDR1 and CDR2: LGHNT and FRNRAP. CDR3 amino acids: CASGLGGKETQYF. CDR3 coding DNA: TGTGCTAGTGGTTTAGGGGGGAAAGAGACCCAGTACTTC.

This chain uses TRBV7-8 with TRBJ2-3; D unclear. The germline gives CDR1 SGHVS, CDR2 FQNEAQ. Trimming took off 2 bases at V and 4 bases at J, with 7 bases between the two ends. This CDR3 has 13 amino acids. CDR3 residues: CASSLMVPDTQYF. CDR3 coding DNA: TGTGCCAGCAGCTTAATGGTACCAGATACGCAGTATTTT.